Listed below are T cell receptor beta chains from one sample, sequenced in a study of shared clonotypes between healthy human individuals. TCRdb's copy holds only in-frame clones and misses some; the assay was immunoSEQ multiplex PCR. The sample contains millions of clones, 85% to 95% of which appear only once. Sequencing was done on a sample of naive CD4+ T cells from PBMCs. The receptor set was obtained from a man aged 18 to 35 in good health. Some clones in this sample may be carry-over from other donors' samples. The CDR3 runs from the conserved cysteine through the conserved F or W. Each record gives: V gene, D gene, clone size, J gene, CDR3 DNA, CDR3 protein. The D gene is left open where the match is weak. Clone sizes are given selectively: once, few, many, or a class where the clone is expanded.

TRBV6-1	TRBD1	NA	TRBJ1-4	TGTGCCAGCAGCGGACAGGGGAGGGTTGGAGAAAAACTGTTTTTT	CASSGQGRVGEKLFF
TRBV7-8	NA	NA	TRBJ2-5	TGTGCCAGCAGCTTCTTAAGGGGGGAGACCCAGTACTTC	CASSFLRGETQYF
TRBV27	NA	NA	TRBJ2-7	TGTGCCAGCACTTCCAATGTGGGCAGCATCATCTACGAGCAGTACTTC	CASTSNVGSIIYEQYF
TRBV28	NA	once	TRBJ2-7	TGTGCCAGCAGTTTAATGGGGGCCAGCTCCTACGAGCAGTACTTC	CASSLMGASSYEQYF
TRBV6-1	NA	NA	TRBJ1-1	TGTGCCAGTGTCGAGGGGGACACTGAAGCTTTCTTT	CASVEGDTEAFF
TRBV11-1	TRBD1	NA	TRBJ1-1	TGTGCCAGCAGCTACGACAGGGGGCGGTCTGAAGCTTTCTTT	CASSYDRGRSEAFF
TRBV29-1	TRBD1	NA	TRBJ1-1	TGCAGCGCTACAGGGGGGTTGGCTACTGAAGCTTTCTTT	CSATGGLATEAFF
TRBV5-1	TRBD2	NA	TRBJ2-1	TGCGCCAGCAGCTTGCTTCTTGGGGCTAGCGGGTACAATGAGCAGTTCTTC	CASSLLLGASGYNEQFF
TRBV19	TRBD1	NA	TRBJ2-1	TGTGCCAGTAGTAACCCCGGGACAGGGGTCAATGAGCAGTTCTTC	CASSNPGTGVNEQFF
TRBV6-5	TRBD1	NA	TRBJ1-5	TGTGCCAGCGGTCCCCCGGGACAGGGGGGTCAGCCCCAGCATTTT	CASGPPGQGGQPQHF
TRBV29-1	NA	NA	TRBJ2-5	TGCAGCGTTGAATTTGAGACCCAGTACTTC	CSVEFETQYF
TRBV30	NA	NA	TRBJ2-3	TGTGCCTGGAGCGTACCTGGGGCTAGGCGAATAGATACGCAGTATTTT	CAWSVPGARRIDTQYF
TRBV14	NA	NA	TRBJ2-3	TGTGCCAGCAGCCAAGATCGGGGCCGCTTGTATACGCAGTATTTT	CASSQDRGRLYTQYF